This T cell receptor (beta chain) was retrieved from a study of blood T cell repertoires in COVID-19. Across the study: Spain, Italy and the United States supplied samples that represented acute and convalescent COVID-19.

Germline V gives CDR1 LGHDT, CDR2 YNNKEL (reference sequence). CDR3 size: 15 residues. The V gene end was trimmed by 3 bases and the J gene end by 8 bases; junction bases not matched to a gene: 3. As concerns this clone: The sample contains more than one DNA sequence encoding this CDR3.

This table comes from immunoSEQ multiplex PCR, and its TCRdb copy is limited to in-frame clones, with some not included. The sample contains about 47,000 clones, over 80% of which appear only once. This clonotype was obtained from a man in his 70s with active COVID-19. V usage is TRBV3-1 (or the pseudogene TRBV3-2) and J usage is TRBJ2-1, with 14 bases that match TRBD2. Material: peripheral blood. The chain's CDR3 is CASSQTSGGAYEQFF. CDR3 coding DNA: TGTGCCAGCAGCCAGACTAGCGGGGGGGCATATGAGCAGTTCTTC.